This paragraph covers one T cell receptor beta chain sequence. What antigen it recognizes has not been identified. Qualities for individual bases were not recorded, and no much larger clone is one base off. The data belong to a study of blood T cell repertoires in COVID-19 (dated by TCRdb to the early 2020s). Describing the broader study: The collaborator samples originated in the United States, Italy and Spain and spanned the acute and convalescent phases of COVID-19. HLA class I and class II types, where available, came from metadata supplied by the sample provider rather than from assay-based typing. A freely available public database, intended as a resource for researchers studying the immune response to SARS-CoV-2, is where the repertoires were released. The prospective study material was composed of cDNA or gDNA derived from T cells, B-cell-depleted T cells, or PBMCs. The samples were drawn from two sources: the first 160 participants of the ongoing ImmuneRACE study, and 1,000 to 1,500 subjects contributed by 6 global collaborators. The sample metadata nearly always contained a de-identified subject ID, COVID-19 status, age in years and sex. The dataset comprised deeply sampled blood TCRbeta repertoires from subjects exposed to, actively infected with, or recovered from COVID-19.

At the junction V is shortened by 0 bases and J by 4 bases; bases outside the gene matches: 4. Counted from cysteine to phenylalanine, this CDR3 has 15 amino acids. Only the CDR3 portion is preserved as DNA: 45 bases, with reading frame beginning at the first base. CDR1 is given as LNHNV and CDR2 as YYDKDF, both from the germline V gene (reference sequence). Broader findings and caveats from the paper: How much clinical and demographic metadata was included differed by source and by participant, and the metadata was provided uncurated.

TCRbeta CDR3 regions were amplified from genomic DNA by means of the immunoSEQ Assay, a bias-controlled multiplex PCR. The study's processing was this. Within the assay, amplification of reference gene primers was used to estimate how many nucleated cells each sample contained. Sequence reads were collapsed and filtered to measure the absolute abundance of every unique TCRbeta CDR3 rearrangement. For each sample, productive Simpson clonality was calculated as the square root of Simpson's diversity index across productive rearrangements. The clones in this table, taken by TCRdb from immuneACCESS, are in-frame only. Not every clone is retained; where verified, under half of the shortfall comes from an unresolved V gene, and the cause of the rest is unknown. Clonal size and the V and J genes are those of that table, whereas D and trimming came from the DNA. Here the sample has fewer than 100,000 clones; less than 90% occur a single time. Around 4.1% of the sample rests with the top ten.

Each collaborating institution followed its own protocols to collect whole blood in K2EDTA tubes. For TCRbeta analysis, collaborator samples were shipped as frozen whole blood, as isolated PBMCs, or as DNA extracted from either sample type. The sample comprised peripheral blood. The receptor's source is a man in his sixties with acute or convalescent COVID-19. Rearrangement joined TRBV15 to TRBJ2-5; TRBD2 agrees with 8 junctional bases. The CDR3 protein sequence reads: CATSRDPLAVETQYF. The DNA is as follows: TGTGCCACCAGCAGAGATCCACTAGCGGTAGAGACCCAGTACTTC.